Listed below are T cell receptor beta chains from one sample, sequenced in a study of blood T cells in healthy people across ages. Via MiXCR, TCRdb re-called the 5' RACE reads, giving one row per CDR3 protein. The data hold hundreds of thousands of distinct CDR3 sequences, with approximately 30% observed a single time. Sample: blood. These receptors were collected from an elderly woman in good health. The CDR3 runs from the conserved cysteine through the conserved F or W. A D gene is named only where the DNA matches it firmly. Size values are once, few and many counts, or a class for expanded clones, and some rows have none.

TRBJ2-7,TRBV5-1,NA,few,CASSLGSRQGYEQYF,TGCGCCAGCAGCTTGGGTAGTAGGCAGGGGTACGAGCAGTACTTC
TRBJ2-5,TRBV7-2,NA,many,CASSFGRRDRETQYF,TGTGCCAGCAGCTTTGGACGGAGGGACCGGGAGACCCAGTACTTC
TRBJ2-1,TRBV2,TRBD2,many,CASRDSSGVSNEQFF,TGTGCCAGCAGGGATTCTAGCGGGGTAAGCAATGAGCAGTTCTTC
TRBJ2-2,TRBV20-1,NA,NA,CSASRYTGELFF,TGCAGTGCTTCTCGATACACTGGGGAGCTGTTTTTT
TRBJ1-2,TRBV14,NA,few,CASSQYSRGYTF,TGTGCCAGCAGCCAATACAGTCGTGGCTACACCTTC
TRBJ1-5,TRBV5-1,TRBD1,few,CASSLVQGTEPQHF,TGCGCCAGCAGCTTGGTACAGGGGACGGAGCCCCAGCATTTT
TRBJ2-3,TRBV7-9,NA,many,CASSPDRLNTDTQYF,TGTGCCAGCAGCCCCGACAGGCTGAACACAGATACGCAGTATTTT
TRBJ2-3,TRBV2,TRBD2,many,CASSEALGTSRQYF,TGTGCCAGCAGTGAAGCGCTTGGGACTAGCCGCCAGTATTTT
TRBJ1-1,TRBV6-1,TRBD1,few,CASRISGQGNTEAFF,TGTGCCAGCAGAATATCGGGACAGGGAAACACTGAAGCTTTCTTT
TRBJ2-2,TRBV5-1,NA,NA,CASSVKNTGELFF,TGCGCCAGCAGCGTCAAGAACACCGGGGAGCTGTTTTTT
TRBJ1-1,TRBV5-1,NA,few,CASSLTAQGNTEAFF,TGCGCCAGCAGCTTGACTGCACAGGGCAACACTGAAGCTTTCTTT
TRBJ1-5,TRBV20-1,TRBD1,many,CSARVRQGAGNQPQHF,TGCAGTGCTAGAGTAAGACAGGGGGCAGGCAATCAGCCCCAGCATTTT
TRBJ2-2,TRBV2,NA,few,CASILTANTGELFF,TGTGCCAGCATTCTGACGGCGAACACCGGGGAGCTGTTTTTT
TRBJ1-2,TRBV10-3,NA,NA,CAISDYRNSTYGYTF,TGTGCCATCAGTGACTACAGGAACTCTACCTATGGCTACACCTTC
TRBJ2-5,TRBV20-1,NA,many,CSAVRQQETQYF,TGCAGTGCCGTGAGACAGCAAGAGACCCAGTACTTC
TRBJ2-7,TRBV20-1,TRBD1,NA,CSARAATGLTYEQYF,TGCAGTGCTAGAGCGGCGACAGGGCTTACCTACGAGCAGTACTTC
TRBJ1-6,TRBV6-1,TRBD1,many,CASKPGQSNSPLHF,TGTGCCAGCAAGCCGGGACAGTCGAATTCACCCCTCCACTTT
TRBJ1-5,TRBV2,NA,NA,CASREWGGIYSNQPQHF,TGTGCCAGCAGGGAGTGGGGCGGAATCTATAGCAATCAGCCCCAGCATTTT
TRBJ1-2,TRBV20-1,TRBD1,many,CSASYGTVYGYTF,TGCAGTGCTAGCTACGGGACAGTATATGGCTACACCTTC
TRBJ1-6,TRBV6-2/TRBV6-3,TRBD1,many,CASSYSGTVNSPLHF,TGTGCCAGCAGTTACTCGGGGACAGTGAATTCACCCCTCCACTTT